This T cell receptor beta chain was recorded in a study of tumor and adjacent non-tumor tissue in lung cancer. As for the study in general: There were 12 adenocarcinoma, 2 squamous cell carcinoma and 1 small cell lung cancer cases. Whole-study findings and limits: Significantly higher TCR diversity was found in tumor than normal lung. Higher tumor TCR diversity was associated with shorter survival.

A modified ARM-PCR protocol with three rounds of nested PCR amplified TCRbeta. TCRdb reanalysed the multiplex PCR reads using MiXCR and keeps one entry per CDR3 protein. The sample has 65,000 to 75,000 distinct CDR3 sequences, 65% to 80% seen once. No cell sorting was done before RNA was extracted from the tissue. The normal lung tissue was taken more than 3 cm from the tumor edge. Donors were chemotherapy-naive, newly diagnosed lung cancer surgical patients in China, August–late 2014. On this clonotype itself: No antigen is known for it. The junction differs from germline at one of its ends, possibly a read error.

The CDR3 loop spans 16 amino acids. Germline CDR1 and CDR2: MNHEY and SVGAGI. This sequence joins TRBV6-5 and TRBJ1-3; D gene unclear. The specimen sequenced was distant non-tumor lung tissue. The origin of this receptor is a man aged 55 to 70 with non-small cell lung cancer. CDR3 amino acids: CANSYPRGSYGNTIYF. The CDR3 region has the DNA TGTGCCAACAGTTACCCTCGAGGGTCCTATGGAAACACCATATATTTT.